What follows are 18 T cell receptor beta chains derived from one specimen sequenced in a study of blood T cell repertoires in COVID-19. Assay: immunoSEQ multiplex PCR; the TCRdb copy retains only in-frame clones and omits some. The sample includes 150,000 or so clones, roughly 87% seen only once; the top ten take roughly 1.5%. Sequenced material: peripheral blood. The receptors were sampled from a woman aged 45-60 years with acute or convalescent COVID-19.

This clone was detected once. The chain uses TRBV4-3 and TRBJ1-4; D may be TRBD1 (5 bases). The CDR3 totals 16 residues. V dropped 0 bases and J dropped 5 bases, with 13 bases sitting between them. CDR1 is LGHNA and CDR2 is YSLEER in the germline V gene. The CDR3 loop reads CASSQDARQPNEKLFF. In DNA, the CDR3 is TGCGCCAGCAGCCAAGATGCCCGACAGCCCAATGAAAAACTGTTTTTT.

This clone showed up just once. CDR3 sequence: CASSLAVSSYEQYF. CDR3 nucleotide sequence: TGTGCCAGCAGTCTAGCAGTCAGCTCCTACGAGCAGTACTTC. The rearrangement joins TRBV6-2 or TRBV6-3 to TRBJ2-7; a possible D gene is TRBD2 (5 bases). V lost 5 bases, J lost 0 bases, and 11 bases lay in between. Germline V gene data show CDR1 as MNHEY and CDR2 as SVGEGT. The CDR3 loop spans 14 amino acids.

The chain joins TRBV12-5 to TRBJ2-1; no reliable D call. The V end was cut by 3 bases, the J end by 5 bases, with 8 bases between. The CDR3 has 13 amino acids. The germline gives CDR1 LGHNT, CDR2 FRNRAP. The CDR3 region is CASGFVANNEQFF. In nucleotides, the CDR3 is TGTGCTAGTGGTTTCGTGGCAAACAATGAGCAGTTCTTC.

The V gene is TRBV6-5, the J gene TRBJ2-7; 8 bases fit TRBD2. Looked up from germline, CDR1 is MNHEY and CDR2 is SVGAGI. Germline trimming cut 0 bases from V and 6 bases from J; bases unmatched to any gene: 10. The CDR3 consists of 16 residues. The DNA of the CDR3 is TGTGCCAGCAGTTACTCCGGGGGGGGCTCCTTTATCGAGCAGTACTTC. Protein: CASSYSGGGSFIEQYF.

This rearrangement joins TRBV24-1 to TRBJ2-1, with TRBD1 matching 9 bases. CDR3 length equals 16 residues. Germline trimming cut 3 bases from V and 9 bases from J; bases unmatched to any gene: 11. Germline V gives CDR1 KGHDR, CDR2 SFDVKD. Here the CDR3 reads CATSDASGTGSGEQFF. The CDR3 nucleotides read TGTGCCACCAGTGATGCCTCCGGGACAGGGTCGGGTGAGCAGTTCTTC.

This chain links TRBV11-3 with TRBJ2-2; 10 nucleotides match TRBD2. CDR1 and CDR2 from the germline V gene are SGHNT and YENEEA. This CDR3 has 19 residues. J lost 4 bases, V lost 4 bases, and 15 bases had no gene match. The CDR3 sequence: CASSSWIAGGSRGTGELFF. The CDR3 DNA is TGTGCCAGCAGCTCCTGGATAGCGGGGGGATCCCGTGGCACCGGGGAGCTGTTTTTT.

The chain couples TRBV6-5 to TRBJ1-2, with 8 bases lining up with TRBD1. V gave up 0 bases and J gave up 8 bases; unmatched junction bases: 8. This CDR3 spans 15 amino acids. CDR1 is MNHEY, CDR2 SVGAGI, per germline. CDR3 coding DNA: TGTGCCAGCAGTTACTCCTCGCAGGGGGCGGGCGGCTACACCTTC. It specifies CASSYSSQGAGGYTF.

The chain recombines TRBV5-1 with TRBJ2-7; 7 positions agree with TRBD1. V was pared by 5 bases and J by 4 bases, with 12 bases of the junction left unmatched. The length of the CDR3 is 15 residues. Germline V lookup: CDR1 SGHRS, CDR2 YFSETQ. CDR3 residues: CASSVLGDSDYEQYF. The DNA for the CDR3 is TGCGCCAGCAGTGTTCTCGGGGACAGCGATTACGAGCAGTACTTC.

The chain recombines TRBV6-5 with TRBJ1-1; 11 bases are a match to TRBD1. The CDR3 runs to 14 residues. Germline loops: CDR1 MNHEY, CDR2 SVGAGI. With V trimmed by 5 bases and J by 11 bases, 10 bases remained unmatched. The CDR3 DNA is TGTGCCAGCAGTCCACATGGGGGACAGGGGGATGCTTTCTTT. Its translation is CASSPHGGQGDAFF.

V usage is TRBV14 and J usage is TRBJ1-6; D is ambiguous. Germline values: CDR1 SGHDN, CDR2 FVKESK. The V end lost 0 bases, the J end lost 4 bases, and 7 bases lay between the germline ends. The CDR3 is made up of 15 amino acids. As DNA, the CDR3 is TGTGCCAGCAGCCAAGATGTCAGTTATAATTCACCCCTCCACTTT. Translated, it gives CASSQDVSYNSPLHF.

The chain employs TRBV6-1 and TRBJ1-2, with TRBD1 as a possible D gene (5 bases). Trimming took 3 bases from V and 6 from J, leaving 11 bases between them. The CDR3 covers 13 residues. Germline V gene sequence: CDR1 MNHNS, CDR2 SASEGT. CDR3 DNA: TGTGCCAGCAGTGAGGCAGGGTGGGATGGCTACACCTTC. It translates to CASSEAGWDGYTF.

This chain joins TRBV12-3 or TRBV12-4 and TRBJ2-5, with 8 bases lining up with TRBD1. This CDR3 has 12 residues. The V gene end was trimmed by 6 bases and the J gene end by 5 bases; junction bases not matched to a gene: 2. The CDR3 is CASRNRGETQYF. The CDR3 nucleotides are TGTGCCAGCAGAAACAGGGGGGAGACCCAGTACTTC.

This chain uses TRBV6-5 with TRBJ1-1; 7 nucleotides align to TRBD1. Germline V gives CDR1 MNHEY, CDR2 SVGAGI. The length of the CDR3 is 15 residues. Trimming removed 5 bases from V and 4 bases from J; junction bases left unmatched: 10. CDR3 DNA: TGTGCCAGCAGTCGCTCTACAGGGGAGGTCACTGAAGCTTTCTTT. It specifies CASSRSTGEVTEAFF.

This clone was detected many times. This chain uses TRBV19 with TRBJ2-1; no firm D call. Trimming cost V 11 bases and J 2 bases, with 16 bases left between them. The CDR3 runs 14 residues. Germline loops: CDR1 LNHDA, CDR2 SQIVND (reference sequence). CDR3 DNA sequence: TGTGCCCGTCCGATCCCGCGGACCTACAATGAGCAGTTCTTC. It is translated as CARPIPRTYNEQFF.

CDR3 sequence (DNA): TGTGCCAGCACCCGGCCGGAGGCTTCTGGAAACACCATATATTTT. It yields the protein CASTRPEASGNTIYF. This chain uses TRBV2 with TRBJ1-3; no definite D call. Deletions cut 7 bases from V and 1 base from J, with 14 bases between. CDR3 length: 15 amino acids. The germline V gene has CDR1 SNHLY and CDR2 FYNNEI.

V usage is TRBV14 and J usage is TRBJ1-1; D remains unclear. Germline V gene lookup returns CDR1 SGHDN and CDR2 FVKESK. V lost 1 base and J lost 5, with 11 bases in between. The length of the CDR3 is 14 residues. The CDR3 loop reads CASSQARVGTEAFF. The CDR3 region has the DNA TGTGCCAGCAGCCAAGCCCGGGTGGGTACTGAAGCTTTCTTT.

Only one count was recorded for this clone. The V gene is TRBV7-2, the J gene TRBJ1-1; 10 bases line up with TRBD1. This CDR3 comprises 14 residues. From germline, CDR1 is SGHTA and CDR2 FQGNSA. The J segment lost 11 bases and the V segment lost 2 bases, leaving 8 bases of the junction unmatched. The CDR3 DNA follows: TGTGCCAGCAGCTTAATTCGGGGACAGGGGCGGGCTTTCTTT. Translation gives CASSLIRGQGRAFF.

The chain carries TRBV10-3 and TRBJ1-1; a weak D match, TRBD1 (6 bases). The CDR3 loop spans 14 amino acids. CDR1 and CDR2 from the germline V gene are ENHRY and SYGVKD. The germline V and J ends were trimmed by 3 bases and 5 bases, with 13 bases remaining between them. The CDR3 region has the DNA TGTGCCATCAGTGAAGGGGGGGCCGGGACTGAAGCTTTCTTT. This codes for CAISEGGAGTEAFF.